Presented here are 4 T cell receptor beta chains from one specimen sequenced in a study of beta chain features in type 1 diabetes. Study observations and caveats: Across all four CD4+ subsets, people with type 1 diabetes showed modestly shorter TCRB CDR3s.

These receptors have no identified antigens. Every bit of the isolated RNA underwent reverse transcription, so sequencing read expressed TCRB transcripts. The protocol was immunoSEQ multiplex PCR, while the TCRdb copy is restricted to in-frame clones and leaves out a portion. The sample lists nearly 700,000 clones; under 15% were seen once. What was sequenced was naive CD4+ T cells from blood. These receptors came from a man between 18 and 29 years old with type 1 diabetes.

This clone was picked up a small number of times. The chain is built from TRBV9 and TRBJ2-5; 10 bases are a match to TRBD2. The V gene end was trimmed by 2 bases and the J gene end by 5 bases; junction bases not matched to a gene: 12. Per germline, CDR1 SGDLS and CDR2 YYNGEE. The CDR3 runs to 17 residues. The CDR3 here is CASSVGYTGTSAETQYF. DNA of the CDR3: TGTGCCAGCAGCGTGGGCTACACGGGGACTAGCGCCGAGACCCAGTACTTC. The full variable domain, in which reference TRBV9 and TRBJ2-5 provide the parts outside the CDR3, is DSGVTQTPKHLITATGQRVTLRCSPRSGDLSVYWYQQSLDQGLQFLIQYYNGEERAKGNILERFSAQQFPDLHSELNLSSLELGDSALYFCASSVGYTGTSAETQYFGPGTRLLVL.

This clone was observed a few times. This sequence joins TRBV7-9 and TRBJ2-1; D is unresolved. V was shortened by 0 bases and J by 9 bases, with 3 bases between the two germline ends. Germline V gene sequence: CDR1 SEHNR, CDR2 FQNEAQ (reference sequence). This CDR3 comprises 11 residues. For the CDR3, the DNA is TGTGCCAGCAGCTTAGCTGGTGAGCAGTTCTTC. Translating it yields CASSLAGEQFF.

The chain links TRBV4-1 to TRBJ1-5; perhaps TRBD1 as D (5 bases). V lost 0 bases to trimming and J lost 9 bases, with 18 bases between them. There are 16 residues in the CDR3. Germline V lookup: CDR1 MGHRA, CDR2 YSYEKL. CDR3 DNA sequence: TGCGCCAGCAGCCAAGACTTGGGGGTCGCCACCGGGCCCCAGCATTTT. Translating gives CASSQDLGVATGPQHF.

The genes are TRBV7-6 and TRBJ1-1, with D unclear. Germline CDR1 and CDR2: SGHVS and FNYEAQ. The ends were cut back, 3 bases at V and 3 bases at J, with 17 bases in the middle. The CDR3 covers 16 residues. CDR3 loop: CASSLTGSGVDTEAFF. The CDR3 bases are TGTGCCAGCAGCTTGACCGGGTCCGGGGTGGACACTGAAGCTTTCTTT.